These 22 T cell receptor beta chains share one sample of origin, sequenced in a study of T cell responses to AZD1222 COVID-19 vaccine. Here immunoSEQ multiplex PCR was the method, and the copy in TCRdb shows in-frame clones only, minus some. The profile covers about 68,000 clones, with about three quarters appearing a single time and about an eighth taken by the ten largest. The specimen was peripheral blood, collected on day 0 of AZD1222 vaccination. These receptors all come from an adult in good health.

This chain connects TRBV6-5 to TRBJ2-7; no firm D call. The V gene lost 6 bases and the J gene lost 5 bases, with 8 bases spanning the gap. Germline V gene data show CDR1 as MNHEY and CDR2 as SVGAGI. This CDR3 spans 11 amino acids. The CDR3 sequence: CASSAFDEQYF. The CDR3 region has the DNA TGTGCCAGCAGCGCCTTTGACGAGCAGTACTTC.

This clone turned up a few times. The DNA for the CDR3 is TGTGCCAGCTCACAGGGACAGAGTAATGAAAAACTGTTTTTT. Amino acids: CASSQGQSNEKLFF. The chain links TRBV18 to TRBJ1-4; TRBD1 agrees at 7 bases. The V segment lost 4 bases and the J segment 4 bases; nucleotides outside the gene matches: 3. Germline assignment: CDR1 KGHSH and CDR2 LQKENI. This CDR3 spans 14 amino acids.

The genes are TRBV6-5 and TRBJ1-1, with no clear D. Germline values: CDR1 MNHEY, CDR2 SVGAGI. The CDR3 is 15 amino acids. The V and J ends lost 0 bases and 0 bases respectively, with 8 bases between them. CDR3 residues: CASSYSSRLNTEAFF. Here the CDR3 DNA reads TGTGCCAGCAGTTACTCGTCCCGCCTGAACACTGAAGCTTTCTTT.

The genes are TRBV6-6 and TRBJ2-3; no reliable D call. The length of the CDR3 is 12 residues. The germline V gene encodes CDR1 MNHNY and CDR2 SVGAGI (reference sequence). The V gene lost 6 bases and the J gene lost 1 base, with 5 bases spanning the gap. The CDR3 DNA follows: TGTGCCAGCAGGGTTGGCACAGATACGCAGTATTTT. It codes for CASRVGTDTQYF.

The chain employs TRBV7-8 and TRBJ1-5, with D possibly matching TRBD1 (5 bases). This CDR3 contains 16 residues. Germline V gene sequence: CDR1 SGHVS, CDR2 FQNEAQ. Deletions cut 5 bases from V and 4 bases from J, with 18 bases between. CDR3 residues: CASSQLGWGLNQPQHF. In nucleotides, the CDR3 is TGTGCCAGCAGCCAATTAGGTTGGGGGTTGAATCAGCCCCAGCATTTT.

V gene TRBV9 combines with J gene TRBJ2-3; D call uncertain. The length of the CDR3 is 17 residues. Trimming pared 3 bases from V and 1 base from J, leaving 18 bases between. The germline V gene encodes CDR1 SGDLS and CDR2 YYNGEE. Here the CDR3 reads CASSGSGGRLRTDTQYF. In DNA form, the CDR3 reads TGTGCCAGCAGCGGTTCAGGCGGCAGGCTGCGCACAGATACGCAGTATTTT.

The chain has TRBV12-3 or TRBV12-4 and TRBJ1-1; D unclear. CDR3 size: 13 residues. V lost 5 bases to trimming and J lost 3 bases, with 10 bases between them. CDR3 in DNA: TGTGCCAGCAGTACCGGGCCACACACTGAAGCTTTCTTT. It is translated as CASSTGPHTEAFF.

This chain links TRBV7-9 with TRBJ2-7; D perhaps matches TRBD1 (5 bases). CDR1 is SEHNR and CDR2 is FQNEAQ in the germline V gene (reference sequence). With 5 bases removed from V and 4 bases from J, the gap between germline ends came to 15 bases. The CDR3 has 14 residues. This CDR3 reads CASSPNSRVYEQYF. In nucleotides, the CDR3 is TGTGCCAGCAGCCCCAACTCCAGGGTTTACGAGCAGTACTTC.

The rearrangement uses TRBV19 and TRBJ1-5; 9 positions agree with TRBD1. Germline-derived CDR1 and CDR2 are LNHDA and SQIVND (reference sequence). The CDR3 has 16 residues. V was pared by 3 bases and J by 7 bases, with 10 bases of the junction left unmatched. The CDR3 region is CASSMRPGQGGQPQHF. The CDR3 nucleotides read TGTGCCAGTAGTATGAGACCGGGACAGGGAGGGCAGCCCCAGCATTTT.

This chain links TRBV7-9 with TRBJ2-1; the D call may be TRBD1 or TRBD2 (6 bases each). The V gene lost 5 bases and the J gene lost 2 bases, with 13 bases spanning the gap. The CDR3 contains 15 residues. Per germline, CDR1 SEHNR and CDR2 FQNEAQ (reference sequence). The CDR3 DNA is TGTGCCAGCAGCCCCCCGGGGGCCACCTACAATGAGCAGTTCTTC. Translation: CASSPPGATYNEQFF.

V gene TRBV18 combines with J gene TRBJ1-2; 9 bases agree with TRBD1. Germline CDR1 reads KGHSH; CDR2 reads LQKENI. The CDR3 is 15 amino acids. V shed 2 bases and J 10 bases; nucleotides not matched to a gene: 11. This chain's CDR3 is CASSPIDRGSSLYTF. The CDR3 nucleotides read TGTGCCAGCTCACCAATTGACAGGGGGAGCTCCCTCTACACCTTC.

The chain has TRBV6-1 and TRBJ2-1; D remains unclear. Between the trimmed V and J ends, which lost 3 bases and 6 bases, there was a span of 15 bases. The length of the CDR3 is 15 residues. The germline V gene has CDR1 MNHNS and CDR2 SASEGT. The CDR3 region is CASSEVWSGVNEQFF. In DNA, the CDR3 is TGTGCCAGCAGTGAGGTCTGGTCAGGTGTCAATGAGCAGTTCTTC.

The chain links TRBV5-1 to TRBJ2-2, with 7 bases identical to TRBD2. Germline V CDR1 and CDR2: SGHRS, YFSETQ. This CDR3 has 16 residues. V lost 5 bases and J lost 7; bases outside the gene matches: 14. The CDR3 spells CASRTMGVRGSGELFF. In DNA form, the CDR3 reads TGCGCCAGCAGAACTATGGGGGTGCGCGGGAGCGGGGAGCTGTTTTTT.

The rearrangement joins TRBV10-3 to TRBJ2-3, with TRBD2 as a possible D gene (6 bases). The CDR3 length is 17 residues. Trimming shortened V by 5 bases and J by 0 bases, and 18 bases separated the two germline ends. Germline V CDR1 and CDR2: ENHRY, SYGVKD. The CDR3 sequence is CAISKTGTATSTDTQYF. CDR3 in DNA: TGTGCCATCAGTAAAACCGGGACTGCAACTAGCACAGATACGCAGTATTTT.

The chain is built from TRBV28 and TRBJ2-7; 12 bases are a match to TRBD1. The length of the CDR3 is 15 residues. V was pared by 5 bases and J by 7 bases, with 9 bases of the junction left unmatched. In germline, CDR1 is MDHEN, CDR2 SYDVKM. CDR3 nucleotide sequence: TGTGCCAGCAGTCCCGGGACAGGGGGCGCGGGGGAGCAGTACTTC. Residues: CASSPGTGGAGEQYF. The whole variable domain, filled in from reference TRBV28 and TRBJ2-7, reads DVKVTQSSRYLVKRTGEKVFLECVQDMDHENMFWYRQDPGLGLRLIYFSYDVKMKEKGDIPEGYSVSREKKERFSLILESASTNQTSMYLCASSPGTGGAGEQYFGPGTRLTVT.

The CDR3 region has the DNA TGCGCCAGTACAGACAATGAGCAGTTCTTC. Translating it yields CASTDNEQFF. The J gene is TRBJ2-1, the V gene TRBV4-3; D remains unclear. The CDR3 is made up of 10 amino acids. V was cut by 9 bases and J by 5 bases, with 5 bases left in between. Per germline, CDR1 LGHNA and CDR2 YSLEER.

This chain connects TRBV7-9 to TRBJ2-7; D is ambiguous. V dropped 1 base and J dropped 2 bases, with 6 bases sitting between them. The germline V gene encodes CDR1 SEHNR and CDR2 FQNEAQ (reference sequence). There are 13 residues in the CDR3. This chain's CDR3 is CASSLGLAYEQYF. The CDR3 region has the DNA TGTGCCAGCAGCTTAGGGCTGGCCTACGAGCAGTACTTC. The whole variable domain, filled in from reference TRBV7-9 and TRBJ2-7, reads DTGVSQNPRHKITKRGQNVTFRCDPISEHNRLYWYRQTLGQGPEFLTYFQNEAQLEKSRLLSDRFSAERPKGSFSTLEIQRTEQGDSAMYLCASSLGLAYEQYFGPGTRLTVT.

This clone appeared a single time. This rearrangement joins TRBV21-1 to TRBJ1-3; no DNA check was done on the table's D call, TRBD1. TRBV21-1 is assigned pseudogene status. The CDR3 is made up of 17 amino acids. The CDR3 DNA follows: TGTGCCAGCAGTAGAGACCCCGGGACAGGGGCTGGAAACACCATATATTTT. Encoded protein: CASSRDPGTGAGNTIYF.

This clone was seen only a few times. The gene calls are TRBV7-9 and TRBJ2-7; D is unresolved. CDR1 is SEHNR, CDR2 FQNEAQ, per germline (reference sequence). V was clipped by 1 base and J by 2 bases, with 9 bases between them. The CDR3 sequence is 14 residues long. CDR3 protein: CASSLVASPYEQYF. The CDR3 nucleotides read TGTGCCAGCAGCTTAGTAGCCTCTCCCTACGAGCAGTACTTC.

The rearrangement joins TRBV5-8 to TRBJ1-1; 7 bases are shared with TRBD1. The CDR3 totals 15 residues. The V gene end was trimmed by 4 bases and the J gene end by 0 bases; junction bases not matched to a gene: 6. Germline lookup yields CDR1 SGHTS and CDR2 YDEGEE. As DNA, the CDR3 is TGTGCCAGCAGCGATACCGGGACAGTGAACACTGAAGCTTTCTTT. Translated, it gives CASSDTGTVNTEAFF.

The chain couples TRBV6-2 or TRBV6-3 to TRBJ2-7, with D perhaps matching TRBD1 (5 bases). The CDR3 sequence is 13 residues long. Trimming cost V 2 bases and J 4 bases, with 9 bases left between them. In germline, CDR1 is MNHEY, CDR2 SVGEGT. CDR3: CASSYRQGYEQYF. The CDR3 bases are TGTGCCAGCAGTTACAGGCAGGGTTACGAGCAGTACTTC.

The V gene is TRBV6-2 or TRBV6-3, the J gene TRBJ2-1; 10 bases are a match to TRBD2. The CDR3 runs 14 residues. The trim removed 2 bases at V and 7 bases at J, leaving 2 bases unmatched. The V gene's germline CDR1 is MNHEY and CDR2 SVGEGT. The CDR3 region is CASSYGTSENEQFF. The CDR3 region has the DNA TGTGCCAGCAGTTACGGGACTAGCGAAAATGAGCAGTTCTTC.